The rows below give T cell receptor beta chains drawn from one sample of a study of T-cell memory formation after mild COVID-19. TCRdb analysed the 5' RACE reads with MiXCR anew, one entry per CDR3 protein. This table holds 350,000 to 550,000 distinct CDR3 sequences, more than 15% found once. Sequenced input: PBMCs or a T cell subset sorted from them (not recorded which). All receptors come from a man between 18 and 35 years old who had mild COVID-19 (a few samples of this study predate the infection). Cell type and time point are not known. Each CDR3 is given without its conserved first and last residue.

J: TRBJ1-3; V: TRBV4-3; CDR3: ASSQDPGVGNTIY
J: TRBJ2-3; V: TRBV5-1; CDR3: ASSPLGNTDTQY
J: TRBJ2-1; V: TRBV28; CDR3: ASSRPDRATYNEQF
J: TRBJ1-2; V: TRBV5-1; CDR3: ASSLDTYGYT
J: TRBJ1-1; V: TRBV4-3; CDR3: ASSQAPTGVNTEAF
J: TRBJ2-1; V: TRBV15; CDR3: ATSKRGGGNEQF
J: TRBJ1-3; V: TRBV3-1; CDR3: ASSQELGDNSGNTIY
J: TRBJ2-5; V: TRBV7-2; CDR3: ASSLAGTSGRETQY
J: TRBJ1-5; V: TRBV6-2/TRBV6-3; CDR3: ASSYSGSNQPQH
J: TRBJ2-7; V: TRBV7-8; CDR3: ASSRGRSVGSEQY
J: TRBJ2-5; V: TRBV20-1; CDR3: SARPGQGETQY
J: TRBJ2-2; V: TRBV6-9; CDR3: ASSPCRGGDTGELF